The TCR beta chain under discussion was sequenced for a study of cytomegalovirus exposure and HLA in healthy donors. There are 15 residues in the CDR3. With 6 bases clipped from V and 3 bases from J, the junction kept 6 bases outside the gene matches. Germline loops: CDR1 LNHDA, CDR2 SQIVND (reference sequence). The protocol was immunoSEQ multiplex PCR, while the TCRdb copy is restricted to in-frame clones and leaves out a portion. There are about 150,000 clones in the sample; roughly 87% occur only once, and less than 5.5% lies in the top ten. This sequence originates from a man younger than 35 in good health and CMV-seropositive. Sequenced: PBMCs. The chain uses TRBV19 and TRBJ2-2; TRBD1 matches 8 bases. This CDR3 is CASSGTGPYTGELFF. The CDR3 bases are TGTGCCAGTAGCGGGACAGGTCCTTACACCGGGGAGCTGTTTTTT.